Described below is a single TCR beta chain sequence and its context. This entry is derived from a study of CD8 T cells in ankylosing spondylitis. The CDR3 is 12 residues long. V was trimmed by 3 bases and J by 7 bases, leaving 12 bases between them. Germline V gene data show CDR1 as GTSNPN and CDR2 as SVGIG (reference sequence). Molecular-barcoded quantitative 5'-RACE produced these TCR beta libraries. TCRdb ran MiXCR on the 5' RACE reads and lists one entry per CDR3 protein. The data contain roughly 40,000 distinct CDR3 sequences, approximately 10% of them singletons. Sequenced material: blood, either unsorted or a sorted T cell fraction (not recorded which). This clonotype was obtained from a male donor with ankylosing spondylitis or in good health (not recorded which). The chain joins TRBV30 to TRBJ1-2, with D unclear. CDR3 coding DNA: TGTGCCTGGAGCCCGCGAGAAGGTGGCTACACCTTC. The encoded protein is CAWSPREGGYTF.